The clone carrying this TCR beta chain was counted at least ten times. CDR1 and CDR2 (germline): MNHEY, SVGEGT. Trimming left V 8 bases short and J 1 base short, with 9 bases between. The CDR3 has 13 residues. The authors built TCR beta libraries using iRepertoire HTBI primers and Arm-PCR of CDR3 regions. One entry per CDR3 protein results from TCRdb running MiXCR on the multiplex PCR reads. This sample has more than 300,000 distinct CDR3 sequences, with around 15% found just once. The source of the sample is a study of regulatory T cells in long-lasting Graves disease. Time point of the sample: newly diagnosed GD, antithyroid drugs for less than 3 months. Generation of the TCR library employed RNA extracted from PBMCs.

V gene TRBV6-2 or TRBV6-3 combines with J gene TRBJ2-4; D gene ambiguous. The sequencing here drew on peripheral blood mononuclear cells (PBMCs), taken at new diagnosis, from a patient treated with antithyroid drugs. This receptor was taken from a female donor with Graves disease. The CDR3 coding sequence is TGTGCCAGCCGAAGTGGGGCCAAAAACATTCAGTACTTC. Amino acids: CASRSGAKNIQYF.